These 3 T cell receptor beta chains were sequenced from one sample in a study of cytomegalovirus exposure and HLA in healthy donors (dated by TCRdb to 2015 to 2018). Preparation of the library involved the immunoSEQ multiplex PCR assay. For the multiplex PCR, a mixture combining 60 forward primers for TCR Vbeta segments and 13 reverse primers for TCR Jbeta segments was used. TCRdb stores this immuneACCESS table with in-frame sequences only. Part of the clones is absent; in the studies checked, under half of the shortfall reflects unresolved V genes, and no reason is known for the rest. The sample profile shows roughly 100,000 clones; around 15% of them were found once. Roughly 0.89% of the sample rests with the top ten. Source material: PBMCs. These receptors all stem from a female donor in good health and CMV-seronegative.

This clone was recorded a few times. The chain combines TRBV7-2 with TRBJ1-5; D perhaps matches TRBD1 (5 bases). The germline gives CDR1 SGHTA, CDR2 FQGNSA. This CDR3 has 15 amino acids. V lost 4 bases, J lost 7 bases, and 17 bases lay in between. The CDR3 nucleotides read TGTGCCAGCAGCTCCCAGGGAGGGGTGGGGCAGCCCCAGCATTTT. This encodes CASSSQGGVGQPQHF. The full variable domain, rest sourced from reference TRBV7-2 and TRBJ1-5, is GAGVSQSPSNKVTEKGKDVELRCDPISGHTALYWYRQSLGQGLEFLIYFQGNSAPDKSGLPSDRFSAERTGGSVSTLTIQRTQQEDSAVYLCASSSQGGVGQPQHFGDGTRLSIL.

This clone turned up a few times. V usage is TRBV19 and J usage is TRBJ2-6; 9 positions match TRBD1. CDR3 size: 17 residues. Germline CDR1 and CDR2: LNHDA and SQIVND (reference sequence). V trimming: 3 bases; J trimming: 4 bases; junction bases outside the gene matches: 7. In DNA, the CDR3 is TGTGCCAGTAGTATCCGACAGGGGGTTAACGGGGCCAACGTCCTGACTTTC. As protein: CASSIRQGVNGANVLTF.

V and J are TRBV27 and TRBJ1-2; TRBD1 agrees at 8 bases. Germline trimming cut 7 bases from V and 4 bases from J; bases unmatched to any gene: 11. The CDR3 sequence is 15 residues long. Germline V gene lookup returns CDR1 MNHEY and CDR2 SMNVEV (reference sequence). In DNA, the CDR3 is TGTGCCAGCATGTTGGGTCTTACAGGGGGCTATGGCTACACCTTC. It yields the protein CASMLGLTGGYGYTF.